The T cell receptor beta chain described here comes from a study of OX40 agonist ivuxolimab in advanced cancers. Background on the study: Participants, 70% to 90% male, averaged around 64 years of age, ranging from about 23 to 79.

Details on this clone: In the same sample, other DNA sequences code for this CDR3.

The data were produced by immunoSEQ multiplex PCR, yet TCRdb's version contains in-frame clones alone and is incomplete. The sample carries around 60,000 clones, approximately 86% recorded once. Germline assignment: CDR1 SQVTM and CDR2 ANQGSEA. V lost 4 bases and J lost 2, with 8 bases in between. This CDR3 region has 13 residues. Here the sequenced sample was CD4+ or CD8+ T cells sorted from blood, taken in a trial of the OX40 agonist ivuxolimab. The clonotype was recovered from an adult with an advanced solid tumor such as melanoma, head and neck, liver or kidney cancer. The chain has TRBV29-1 and TRBJ2-2; possible D gene TRBD1, 6 bases. CDR3 in amino acids: CSVGGRNTGELFF. CDR3 sequence (DNA): TGCAGCGTTGGGGGGCGAAACACCGGGGAGCTGTTTTTT.